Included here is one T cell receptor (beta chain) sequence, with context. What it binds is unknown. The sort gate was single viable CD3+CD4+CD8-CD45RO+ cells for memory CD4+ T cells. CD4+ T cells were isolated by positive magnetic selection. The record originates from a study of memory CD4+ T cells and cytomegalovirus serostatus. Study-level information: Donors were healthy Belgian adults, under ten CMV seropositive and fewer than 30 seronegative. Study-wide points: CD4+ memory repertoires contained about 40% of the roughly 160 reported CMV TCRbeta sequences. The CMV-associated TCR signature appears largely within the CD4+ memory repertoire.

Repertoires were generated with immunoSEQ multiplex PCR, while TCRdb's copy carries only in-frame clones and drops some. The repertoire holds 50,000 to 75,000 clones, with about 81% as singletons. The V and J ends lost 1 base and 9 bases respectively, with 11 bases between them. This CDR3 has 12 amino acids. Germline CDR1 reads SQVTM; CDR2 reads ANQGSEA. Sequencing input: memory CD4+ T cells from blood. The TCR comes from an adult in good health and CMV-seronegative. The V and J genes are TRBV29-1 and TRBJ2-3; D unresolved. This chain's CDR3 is CSVEVVPATQYF. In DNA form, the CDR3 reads TGCAGCGTTGAAGTGGTTCCCGCCACGCAGTATTTT.